A single sample is the source of the 22 T cell receptor beta chains below, sequenced in a study of tumor-infiltrating lymphocytes in localized non-small cell lung cancer. Generated by immunoSEQ multiplex PCR, the TCRdb table keeps only in-frame clones and is missing some. The sample contains under 20,000 clones, around 63% of which appear only once. Sequencing used lung tumor tissue. These receptors were taken from a human donor with non-small cell lung cancer.

There are a few counts of this clone. The chain links TRBV10-1 to TRBJ1-2, with a tentative D call TRBD1 (6 bases). V shed 6 bases and J shed 8 bases, with 16 bases lying between them. There are 13 residues in the CDR3. From germline, CDR1 is WNHNN and CDR2 SYGVQD (reference sequence). The CDR3 sequence: CASSPTGTHGYTF. The DNA of the CDR3 is TGCGCCAGCAGCCCCACCGGGACACACGGCTACACCTTC.

This rearrangement joins TRBV10-3 to TRBJ2-7; possibly TRBD2 for D (5 bases). V lost 10 bases and J 0 bases, leaving 16 bases between the germline ends. The CDR3 extends over 14 amino acids. CDR1 and CDR2 from the germline V gene are ENHRY and SYGVKD. The CDR3 spells CATTPAEDSYEQYF. CDR3 nucleotides: TGTGCCACGACCCCAGCGGAGGACTCCTACGAGCAGTACTTC.

Note on this clone: A read error may account for a junction end that differs from germline. The chain combines TRBV15 with TRBJ2-1; no clear D. This CDR3 has 12 residues. Germline V lookup: CDR1 LNHNV, CDR2 YYDKDF (reference sequence). The CDR3 spells CATSRSSNEQFF. The CDR3, as DNA: TGTGCCACCAGCAGGTCCTCCAATGAGCAGTTCTTC.

V usage is TRBV7-9 and J usage is TRBJ2-5; the match to TRBD1 covers 8 bases. CDR1 is SEHNR and CDR2 is FQNEAQ in the germline V gene (reference sequence). The CDR3 runs to 16 residues. The junction had 16 bases not matched to a gene; V was cut back by 11 bases and J by 2 bases. The CDR3 here is CAGAGGGQGFQETQYF. In DNA, the CDR3 is TGTGCCGGGGCTGGGGGTGGACAGGGATTTCAAGAGACCCAGTACTTC.

The rearrangement uses TRBV11-2 and TRBJ2-5, with D perhaps TRBD1 or TRBD2 (6 bases each). The CDR3 sequence is 14 residues long. Per germline, CDR1 SGHAT and CDR2 FQNNGV. The germline V and J ends were trimmed by 8 bases and 3 bases, with 16 bases remaining between them. The DNA for the CDR3 is TGTGCCAGCTCTCGTTCTAGGGGGGAAGAGACCCAGTACTTC. Protein: CASSRSRGEETQYF.

V gene TRBV11-3 combines with J gene TRBJ2-7; perhaps D is TRBD1 or TRBD2 (5 bases each). V shed 3 bases and J shed 3 bases, with 12 bases lying between them. The V gene's germline CDR1 is SGHNT and CDR2 YENEEA. The CDR3 length is 14 residues. The CDR3: CASSFNRDGYEQYF. In DNA form, the CDR3 reads TGTGCCAGCAGCTTTAACCGGGACGGCTACGAGCAGTACTTC.

J is TRBJ2-2 and V is TRBV5-6; the match to TRBD1 covers 9 bases. CDR1 and CDR2 (germline): SGHDT, YYEEEE. The ends lost 3 bases at V and 3 bases at J; junction bases unmatched: 9. This CDR3 spans 17 amino acids. The CDR3 DNA is TGTGCCAGCAGCTACAACCCGGGACAGGGTTACACCGGGGAGCTGTTTTTT. Protein product: CASSYNPGQGYTGELFF.

This chain uses TRBV9 with TRBJ1-1; TRBD1 might be the D (6 bases). The CDR3 has 18 amino acids. V was cut by 4 bases and J by 0 bases, with 22 bases left in between. Germline-derived CDR1 and CDR2 are SGDLS and YYNGEE. The chain's CDR3 is CASSPEGGSPFMNTEAFF. CDR3 in DNA: TGTGCCAGCAGCCCCGAGGGGGGTTCTCCCTTTATGAACACTGAAGCTTTCTTT.

This clone showed up just a few times. This chain links TRBV11-2 with TRBJ2-3, with 7 bases that match TRBD2. The germline gives CDR1 SGHAT, CDR2 FQNNGV. J was trimmed by 4 bases and V by 4 bases; bases with no gene match: 5. CDR3 length: 14 residues. CDR3 amino acids: CASSSPTSPDTQYF. The CDR3 region has the DNA TGTGCCAGCAGCTCACCGACTAGCCCAGATACGCAGTATTTT. Full variable domain (missing parts from reference TRBV11-2 and TRBJ2-3): EAGVAQSPRYKIIEKRQSVAFWCNPISGHATLYWYQQILGQGPKLLIQFQNNGVVDDSQLPKDRFSAERLKGVDSTLKIQPAKLEDSAVYLCASSSPTSPDTQYFGPGTRLTVL.

The chain combines TRBV5-1 with TRBJ2-1, with a possible D match to TRBD2 (6 bases). There are 14 residues in the CDR3. Looked up from germline, CDR1 is SGHRS and CDR2 is YFSETQ. V was shortened by 0 bases and J by 6 bases, with 10 bases between the two germline ends. The DNA for the CDR3 is TGCGCCAGCAGCTTGGGACTAGAGGGCAATGAGCAGTTCTTC. Translated: CASSLGLEGNEQFF.

V usage is TRBV18 and J usage is TRBJ1-1; D is perhaps TRBD1 (6 bases). The CDR3 contains 16 residues. Germline V gives CDR1 KGHSH, CDR2 LQKENI. V lost 0 bases to trimming and J lost 4 bases, with 15 bases between them. CDR3 amino acids: CASSPPGGATSTEAFF. The CDR3 DNA follows: TGTGCCAGCTCACCACCGGGGGGGGCGACGAGCACTGAAGCTTTCTTT.

On this clone itself: At one boundary the junction diverges from the germline segment, which might be a read error. The chain is built from TRBV6-1 and TRBJ2-1, with TRBD2 identical over 11 bases. Germline V CDR1 and CDR2: MNHNS, SASEGT. This CDR3 is 17 amino acids long. CDR3: CASREAILAGGANEQFF. CDR3 DNA sequence: TGTGCCAGCAGAGAAGCGATTTTAGCGGGAGGGGCGAATGAGCAGTTCTTC.

V gene TRBV6-5 combines with J gene TRBJ1-2; D is perhaps TRBD1 (5 bases). This CDR3 contains 14 residues. The germline V gene encodes CDR1 MNHEY and CDR2 SVGAGI. The V and J ends lost 0 bases and 0 bases respectively, with 5 bases between them. CDR3: CASSYSTANYGYTF. The CDR3 bases are TGTGCCAGCAGTTACTCGACAGCTAACTATGGCTACACCTTC.

By share, this clone counts as medium-sized (0.01 to 0.1%). CDR3 nucleotides: TGTGCCTGGAGCGCCGGGACGTTGTATGGCTACACCTTC. This sequence encodes CAWSAGTLYGYTF. The J gene is TRBJ1-2, the V gene TRBV30, with D possibly being TRBD1 (5 bases). Germline CDR1 is GTSNPN and CDR2 is SVGIG (reference sequence). The CDR3 extends over 13 amino acids. V was pared by 3 bases and J by 5 bases, with 13 bases between.

The CDR3 is CASSQDRRGTGIRSYEQYF. The DNA of the CDR3 is TGCGCCAGCAGCCAAGATCGGCGAGGGACAGGGATTCGTTCCTACGAGCAGTACTTC. This sequence joins TRBV4-3 and TRBJ2-7; 9 bases match TRBD1. The germline V gene has CDR1 LGHNA and CDR2 YSLEER. The CDR3 runs 19 residues. V lost 0 bases and J lost 1; bases outside the gene matches: 13.

V is TRBV30 and J is TRBJ1-1; D is possibly TRBD1 (6 bases). V lost 1 base and J 4 bases, leaving 7 bases between the germline ends. CDR1 and CDR2 (germline): GTSNPN, SVGIG (reference sequence). There are 12 residues in the CDR3. The CDR3 sequence: CAWSEGVTEAFF. CDR3 nucleotide sequence: TGTGCCTGGAGTGAGGGGGTCACTGAAGCTTTCTTT.

This chain uses TRBV11-2 with TRBJ2-3; a weak D match, TRBD2 (5 bases). The V end was cut by 1 base, the J end by 1 base, with 9 bases between. The CDR3 totals 15 residues. Germline V lookup: CDR1 SGHAT, CDR2 FQNNGV. CDR3 amino acids: CASSLVGSGTDTQYF. The CDR3 DNA is TGTGCCAGCAGCTTAGTGGGTAGCGGCACAGATACGCAGTATTTT.

The V call is TRBV5-1, the J call TRBJ2-2, with 9 bases identical to TRBD2. This CDR3 contains 14 residues. J was trimmed by 6 bases and V by 6 bases; bases with no gene match: 6. The germline CDR1 and CDR2 sequences are SGHRS and YFSETQ. The CDR3 reads CASTKGLASGELFF. CDR3 bases: TGCGCCAGCACTAAAGGACTAGCGTCCGGGGAGCTGTTTTTT.

The chain recombines TRBV2 with TRBJ1-2; TRBD1 might be the D (5 bases). The length of the CDR3 is 14 residues. V gave up 1 base and J gave up 8 bases, with 14 bases separating them. Germline assignment: CDR1 SNHLY and CDR2 FYNNEI. CDR3 region: CASSEVGGVSGYTF. DNA of the CDR3: TGTGCCAGCAGTGAAGTGGGGGGGGTGAGCGGCTACACCTTC.

V usage is TRBV2 and J usage is TRBJ2-1; the D call may be TRBD1 or TRBD2 (7 bases each). Trimming removed 11 bases from V and 7 bases from J, with 21 bases in between. Germline V lookup: CDR1 SNHLY, CDR2 FYNNEI. CDR3 length: 14 residues. CDR3 sequence reads: CAGQGGTISNEQFF. The CDR3 DNA follows: TGTGCCGGCCAGGGGGGGACTATTTCGAATGAGCAGTTCTTC.

The sample holds one count of this clone. This rearrangement joins TRBV5-6 to TRBJ2-5; 8 positions match TRBD2. The CDR3 contains 15 residues. J lost 5 bases, V lost 0 bases, and 6 bases had no gene match. Germline V gene lookup returns CDR1 SGHDT and CDR2 YYEEEE. Written as DNA, the CDR3 is TGTGCCAGCAGCTTGGGACTAGCGAGGTTGGAGACCCAGTACTTC. Translating it yields CASSLGLARLETQYF.

This clone appeared a single time. The V gene is TRBV7-9, the J gene TRBJ1-2; D is undetermined. CDR3 length equals 16 residues. The germline V gene has CDR1 SEHNR and CDR2 FQNEAQ (reference sequence). V dropped 0 bases and J dropped 4 bases, with 15 bases sitting between them. The CDR3 DNA sequence: TGTGCCAGCAGCTTAGCCGGTCGGGAACCGGGCTATGGCTACACCTTC. Amino acids: CASSLAGREPGYGYTF. Variable domain in full (rest from reference TRBV7-9 and TRBJ1-2): DTGVSQNPRHKITKRGQNVTFRCDPISEHNRLYWYRQTLGQGPEFLTYFQNEAQLEKSRLLSDRFSAERPKGSFSTLEIQRTEQGDSAMYLCASSLAGREPGYGYTFGSGTRLTVV.